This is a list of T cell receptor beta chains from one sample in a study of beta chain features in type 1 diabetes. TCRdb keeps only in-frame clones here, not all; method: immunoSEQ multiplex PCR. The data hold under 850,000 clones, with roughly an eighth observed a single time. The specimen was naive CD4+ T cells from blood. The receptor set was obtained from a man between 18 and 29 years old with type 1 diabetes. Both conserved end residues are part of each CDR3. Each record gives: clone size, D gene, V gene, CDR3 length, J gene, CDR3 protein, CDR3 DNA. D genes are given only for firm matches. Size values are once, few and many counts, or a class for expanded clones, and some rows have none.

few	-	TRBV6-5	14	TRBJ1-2	CASSTSTGIYGYTF	-
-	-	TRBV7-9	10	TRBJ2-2	CAIGTGELFF	TGTGCCATCGGCACCGGGGAGCTGTTTTTT
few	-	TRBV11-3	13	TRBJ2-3	CASSSAFTDTQYF	TGTGCCAGCAGCTCCGCGTTCACAGATACGCAGTATTTT
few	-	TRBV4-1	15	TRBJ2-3	CASSRAPTPQDTQYF	TGCGCCAGCAGCCGCGCACCCACGCCCCAAGATACGCAGTATTTT
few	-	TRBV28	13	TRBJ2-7	CATDPGRVYEQYF	TGTGCCACCGACCCGGGACGGGTATACGAGCAGTACTTC
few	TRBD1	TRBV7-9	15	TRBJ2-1	CASSILRTGVYEQFF	TGTGCCAGCAGCATACTGCGGACAGGGGTTTATGAGCAGTTCTTC
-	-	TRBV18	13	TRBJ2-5	CASLGRIQETQYF	TGTGCCAGCTTAGGACGGATCCAAGAGACCCAGTACTTC
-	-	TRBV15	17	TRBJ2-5	CATSIPRPGPTRETQYF	TGTGCCACCAGCATCCCGAGACCGGGACCTACTCGGGAGACCCAGTACTTC
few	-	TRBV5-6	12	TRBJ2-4	CASSLVENIQYF	TGTGCCAGCAGCTTGGTTGAAAACATTCAGTACTTC
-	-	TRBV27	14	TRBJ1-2	CASSAPGGIYGYTF	TGTGCCAGCAGTGCCCCGGGAGGGATCTATGGCTACACCTTC
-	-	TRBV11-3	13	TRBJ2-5	CASSPNPAETQYF	TGTGCCAGCAGCCCCAATCCGGCAGAGACCCAGTACTTC
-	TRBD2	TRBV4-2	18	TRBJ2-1	CASSQGTGGGVIVNEQFF	TGTGCCAGCAGCCAAGGCACGGGCGGGGGGGTTATTGTAAATGAGCAGTTCTTC
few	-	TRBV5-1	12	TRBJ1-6	CASSPDSSPLHF	TGCGCCAGCAGCCCAGACAGTTCACCCCTCCACTTT
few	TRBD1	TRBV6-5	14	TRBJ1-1	CASSYSDRDTEAFF	TGTGCCAGCAGTTACTCGGACAGGGACACTGAAGCTTTCTTT
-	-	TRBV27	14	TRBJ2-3	CASSLTSDTDTQYF	TGTGCCAGCAGTTTAACTTCAGACACAGATACGCAGTATTTT
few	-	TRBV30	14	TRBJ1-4	CAWVPQGLSEKLFF	TGTGCCTGGGTGCCCCAGGGTTTGAGTGAAAAACTGTTTTTT
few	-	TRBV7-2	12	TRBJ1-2	CASSLNASPGAF	TGTGCCAGCAGCCTCAACGCCTCGCCAGGGGCCTTC
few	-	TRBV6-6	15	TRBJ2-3	CASRLGGPVGDTQYF	TGTGCCAGCAGATTAGGGGGGCCTGTTGGAGATACGCAGTATTTT
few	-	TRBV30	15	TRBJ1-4	CAWSVRAGSWEKLFF	TGTGCCTGGAGTGTACGCGCGGGCTCGTGGGAAAAACTGTTTTTT
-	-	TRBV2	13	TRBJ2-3	CASGLQDTDTQYF	TGTGCCAGCGGCCTCCAGGACACAGATACGCAGTATTTT
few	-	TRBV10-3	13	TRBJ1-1	CAISESGRGEAFF	TGTGCCATCAGTGAGTCTGGCAGGGGTGAAGCTTTCTTT
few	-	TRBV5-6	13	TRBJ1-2	CASSPGRVLGYTF	TGTGCCAGCAGCCCGGGCAGGGTTCTTGGCTACACCTTC
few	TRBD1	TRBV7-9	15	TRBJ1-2	CASSDWTGTNYGYTF	TGTGCCAGCAGCGATTGGACAGGGACTAACTATGGCTACACCTTC
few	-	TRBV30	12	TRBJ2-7	CAWSVTGYEQYF	TGTGCCTGGAGTGTGACCGGCTACGAGCAGTACTTC
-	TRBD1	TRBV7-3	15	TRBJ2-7	CASSLTGGSSYEQYF	TGTGCCAGCAGCCTAACAGGGGGAAGCTCCTACGAGCAGTACTTC
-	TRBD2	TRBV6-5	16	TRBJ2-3	CASSLETSWGTDTQYF	TGTGCCAGCAGTTTGGAGACTAGCTGGGGTACAGATACGCAGTATTTT
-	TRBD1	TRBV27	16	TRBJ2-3	CASNEHQGAITDTQYF	TGTGCCAGCAACGAACACCAGGGGGCGATCACAGATACGCAGTATTTT
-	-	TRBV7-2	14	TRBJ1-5	CASSLVGVDQPQHF	TGTGCCAGCAGCTTAGTCGGGGTTGATCAGCCCCAGCATTTT
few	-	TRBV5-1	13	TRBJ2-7	CASSLVEEGGQYF	TGCGCCAGCAGCTTGGTAGAAGAAGGGGGGCAGTACTTC
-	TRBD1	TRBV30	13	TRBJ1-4	CAWDGQGFEKLFF	TGTGCCTGGGACGGACAGGGTTTTGAAAAACTGTTTTTT
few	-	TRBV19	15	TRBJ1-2	CASSKRADLPGGYTF	TGTGCCAGTAGTAAGAGGGCTGACTTGCCTGGTGGCTACACCTTC
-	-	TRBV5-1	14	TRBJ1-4	CASRPAATNEKLFF	TGCGCCAGCAGACCTGCTGCAACTAATGAAAAACTGTTTTTT
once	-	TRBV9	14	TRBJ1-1	CASSVATENTEAFF	TGTGCCAGCAGCGTAGCTACGGAGAACACTGAAGCTTTCTTT
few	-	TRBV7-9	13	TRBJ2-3	CASSFRGLGTQYF	TGTGCCAGCAGCTTCCGGGGCCTCGGGACGCAGTATTTT
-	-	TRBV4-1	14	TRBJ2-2	CASSQGKVHEELFF	TGCGCCAGCAGCCAAGGGAAGGTTCACGAGGAGCTGTTTTTT
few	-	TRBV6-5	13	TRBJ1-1	CASSLTANTEAFF	TGTGCCAGCAGTTTGACAGCGAACACTGAAGCTTTCTTT
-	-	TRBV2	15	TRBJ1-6	CASSETDSNNSPLHF	TGTGCCAGCAGTGAGACCGACAGTAATAATTCACCCCTCCACTTT
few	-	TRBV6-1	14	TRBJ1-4	CASSTQAHNEKLFF	TGTGCCAGCAGTACTCAGGCACATAATGAAAAACTGTTTTTT
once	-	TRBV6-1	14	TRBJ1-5	CASSDSISNQPQHF	TGTGCCAGCAGTGACAGTATCAGCAATCAGCCCCAGCATTTT
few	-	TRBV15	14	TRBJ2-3	CATSLRRDPDTQYF	TGTGCCACCAGCCTACGGAGGGACCCGGATACGCAGTATTTT
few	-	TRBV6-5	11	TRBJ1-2	CASSSEVGYTF	TGTGCCAGCAGTTCCGAGGTTGGCTACACCTTC
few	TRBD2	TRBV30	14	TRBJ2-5	CAWSVEAGGATQYF	TGTGCCTGGAGTGTGGAAGCGGGGGGAGCGACCCAGTACTTC
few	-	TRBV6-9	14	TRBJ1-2	CASSSDRWGYGYTF	TGTGCCAGCAGCTCAGACAGGTGGGGGTATGGCTACACCTTC
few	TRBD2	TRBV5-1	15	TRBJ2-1	CASSLVLAGETEQFF	TGCGCCAGCAGCTTGGTACTAGCGGGGGAAACTGAGCAGTTCTTC
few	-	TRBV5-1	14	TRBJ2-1	CASSLEVPANEQFF	TGCGCCAGCAGCTTGGAAGTACCAGCGAATGAGCAGTTCTTC
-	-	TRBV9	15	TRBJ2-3	CASSEAPLGTDTQYF	TGTGCCAGCAGCGAGGCCCCCCTTGGCACAGATACGCAGTATTTT
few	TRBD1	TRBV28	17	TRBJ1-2	CASSLPPGGQARYGYTF	TGTGCCAGCAGTTTACCGCCGGGGGGACAGGCCCGCTATGGCTACACCTTC
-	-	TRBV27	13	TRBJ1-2	CASSTGTNYGYTF	TGTGCCAGCAGTACAGGGACCAACTATGGCTACACCTTC
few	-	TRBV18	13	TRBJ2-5	CASSKLEGETQYF	TGTGCCAGCTCCAAACTGGAGGGAGAGACCCAGTACTTC
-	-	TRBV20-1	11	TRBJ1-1	CSGGMSFEAFF	TGCAGTGGAGGGATGAGCTTTGAAGCTTTCTTT
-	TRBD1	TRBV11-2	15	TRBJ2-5	CASSLLGQGRETQYF	TGTGCCAGCAGCTTACTGGGACAGGGCAGAGAGACCCAGTACTTC
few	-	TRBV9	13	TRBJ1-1	CASSVLSTGEAFF	TGTGCCAGCAGCGTATTATCGACAGGAGAAGCTTTCTTT
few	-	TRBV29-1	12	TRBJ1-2	CSVPDSYYGYTF	TGCAGCGTTCCCGACAGTTACTATGGCTACACCTTC
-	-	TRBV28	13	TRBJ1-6	CASSPDRGPPLHF	TGTGCCAGCAGTCCCGACCGGGGACCACCCCTCCACTTT